The rows below give T cell receptor beta chains drawn from one sample of a study of T cell responses to AZD1222 COVID-19 vaccine. Generated by immunoSEQ multiplex PCR, the TCRdb table keeps only in-frame clones and is missing some. The repertoire consists of about 100,000 clones, with nearly 90% occurring once and the leading ten covering around 2.7%. The starting material was peripheral blood, obtained on day 0 of AZD1222 vaccination. The receptors derive from an adult in good health. The CDR3 runs from the conserved cysteine through the conserved F or W. A D gene is named only where the DNA matches it firmly. The listing skips clone size in some rows; elsewhere it reads once, few, many or a size class.

j_call clone_size v_call d_call cdr3_aa cdr3_nt
TRBJ2-1 NA TRBV7-2 NA CASSLWATYEQFF TGTGCCAGCAGCTTGTGGGCAACTTATGAGCAGTTCTTC
TRBJ1-4 NA TRBV27 TRBD1 CASSFGQGIQKLFF TGTGCCAGCAGTTTCGGACAGGGGATTCAAAAACTGTTTTTT
TRBJ2-3 NA TRBV5-1 TRBD1 CASSLVGTGGISTDTQYF TGTGCCAGCAGTCTGGTCGGGACAGGGGGAATTAGCACAGATACGCAGTATTTT
TRBJ1-1 NA TRBV7-3 NA CASSPTVNTEAFF TGTGCCAGCAGCCCTACAGTGAACACTGAAGCTTTCTTT
TRBJ1-1 NA TRBV6-2/TRBV6-3 TRBD1 CASSWPGQGLTEAFF TGTGCCAGCAGTTGGCCGGGACAGGGGTTGACTGAAGCTTTCTTT
TRBJ2-7 NA TRBV4-1 NA CASSGLGFLSSYEQYF TGCGCCAGCAGCGGGCTCGGGTTCCTGAGCTCCTACGAGCAGTACTTC
TRBJ2-2 once TRBV4-2 TRBD2 CASSQAAGSGSLNTGELFF TGTGCCAGCAGCCAAGCCGCCGGTAGCGGGAGCCTCAACACCGGGGAGCTGTTTTTT
TRBJ2-3 NA TRBV5-4 NA CASSLGLAPDTQYF TGTGCCAGCAGCTTGGGCCTAGCGCCAGATACGCAGTATTTT
TRBJ1-5 NA TRBV7-9 NA CASSLDATAQPQHF TGTGCCAGCAGCTTAGATGCCACGGCTCAGCCCCAGCATTTT
TRBJ1-5 NA TRBV6-4 NA CASSPTRSCNQPQHF TGTGCCAGCAGTCCCACACGGAGTTGCAATCAGCCCCAGCATTTT
TRBJ2-1 NA TRBV6-2/TRBV6-3 TRBD2 CASSRPGLAGPEEQFF TGTGCCAGCAGTCGGCCGGGACTAGCGGGGCCCGAAGAGCAGTTCTTC
TRBJ1-1 NA TRBV19 TRBD1 CASTPKGTGLMNTEAFF TGTGCCAGTACCCCCAAGGGGACAGGGCTCATGAACACTGAAGCTTTCTTT
TRBJ2-7 NA TRBV6-5 TRBD2 CASSLGLAGPHEQYF TGTGCCAGCAGTTTGGGACTAGCGGGCCCCCACGAGCAGTACTTC
TRBJ2-3 few TRBV3-1/TRBV3-2 NA CASSRWGTDTQYF TGTGCCAGCAGCAGATGGGGCACAGATACGCAGTATTTT
TRBJ1-2 NA TRBV4-1 NA CASSQDWEGLNYGYTF TGCGCCAGCAGCCAAGATTGGGAAGGACTCAACTATGGCTACACCTTC
TRBJ2-5 NA TRBV2 TRBD2 CASSGGETQYF TGTGCCAGTAGCGGGGGAGAGACCCAGTACTTC
TRBJ2-1 NA TRBV7-6 NA CASGRLSGTAYNEQFF TGTGCCAGCGGGAGGCTCTCCGGGACTGCCTACAATGAGCAGTTCTTC
TRBJ2-1 NA TRBV10-3 TRBD1 CAISITGGDPPPHPYNEQFF TGTGCCATCAGTATAACAGGGGGCGACCCTCCCCCACATCCCTACAATGAGCAGTTCTTC
TRBJ1-1 NA TRBV6-5 TRBD1 CASSRRGPDTEAFF TGTGCCAGCAGTCGTAGGGGGCCAGACACTGAAGCTTTCTTT
TRBJ1-5 NA TRBV11-2 NA CASSLGPSNQPQHF TGTGCCAGCAGCTTAGGCCCGAGTAATCAGCCCCAGCATTTT
TRBJ1-1 NA TRBV19 TRBD1 CASSIGKGATNTEAFF TGTGCCAGTAGTATAGGAAAGGGGGCAACCAACACTGAAGCTTTCTTT
TRBJ2-6 NA TRBV27 NA CASSPSSGANVLTF TGTGCCAGCAGCCCCTCCTCTGGGGCCAACGTCCTGACTTTC
TRBJ1-2 NA TRBV28 NA CASSQAGGRDYGYTF TGTGCCAGCAGCCAGGCCGGGGGGCGAGACTATGGCTACACCTTC
TRBJ2-7 NA TRBV5-1 TRBD2 CASSLPSGTYEQYF TGCGCCAGCAGCCTCCCTAGCGGGACCTACGAGCAGTACTTC
TRBJ2-5 NA TRBV6-1 TRBD2 CASSELAGGPQETQYF TGTGCCAGCAGTGAATTAGCGGGAGGGCCCCAAGAGACCCAGTACTTC
TRBJ2-3 NA TRBV18 TRBD2 CASSPQLASTDTQYF TGTGCCAGCTCACCACAACTAGCGAGCACAGATACGCAGTATTTT
TRBJ2-5 NA TRBV7-9 TRBD2 CASSLAGTALSGDQYF TGTGCCAGCAGCTTAGCGGGGACGGCCCTAAGCGGGGACCAGTACTTC
TRBJ2-2 NA TRBV24-1 NA CATSDPYSGLFF TGTGCCACCAGTGATCCTTACAGTGGGCTGTTTTTT
TRBJ1-6 NA TRBV7-6 NA CASGRNSPLHF TGTGCCAGCGGGAGAAATTCACCCCTCCACTTT
TRBJ1-2 NA TRBV6-5 NA CASQGAENGYTF TGTGCCAGCCAAGGGGCAGAAAATGGCTACACCTTC
TRBJ2-5 NA TRBV27 NA CASSLSRRVETQYF TGTGCCAGCAGTTTATCCCGGAGGGTAGAGACCCAGTACTTC